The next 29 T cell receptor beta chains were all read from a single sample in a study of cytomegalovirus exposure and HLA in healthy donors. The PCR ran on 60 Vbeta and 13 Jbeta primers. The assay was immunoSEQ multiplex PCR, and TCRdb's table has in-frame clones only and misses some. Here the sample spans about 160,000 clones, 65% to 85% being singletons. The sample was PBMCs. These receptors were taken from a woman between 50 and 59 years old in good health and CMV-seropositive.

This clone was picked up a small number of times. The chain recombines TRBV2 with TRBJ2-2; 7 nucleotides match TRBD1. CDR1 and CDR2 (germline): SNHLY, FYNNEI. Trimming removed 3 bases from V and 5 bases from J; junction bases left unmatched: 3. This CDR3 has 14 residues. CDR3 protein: CASSENRGTGELFF. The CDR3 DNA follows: TGTGCCAGCAGTGAGAACAGGGGAACCGGGGAGCTGTTTTTT. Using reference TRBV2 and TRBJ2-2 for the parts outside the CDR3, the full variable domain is EPEVTQTPSHQVTQMGQEVILRCVPISNHLYFYWYRQILGQKVEFLVSFYNNEISEKSEIFDDQFSVERPDGSNFTLKIRSTKLEDSAMYFCASSENRGTGELFFGEGSRLTVL.

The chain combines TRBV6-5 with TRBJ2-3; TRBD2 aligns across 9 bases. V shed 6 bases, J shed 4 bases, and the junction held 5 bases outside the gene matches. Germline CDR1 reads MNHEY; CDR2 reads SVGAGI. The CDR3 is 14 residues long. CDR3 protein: CASRTGLASDTQYF. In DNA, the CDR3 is TGTGCCAGCAGAACGGGACTAGCATCAGATACGCAGTATTTT.

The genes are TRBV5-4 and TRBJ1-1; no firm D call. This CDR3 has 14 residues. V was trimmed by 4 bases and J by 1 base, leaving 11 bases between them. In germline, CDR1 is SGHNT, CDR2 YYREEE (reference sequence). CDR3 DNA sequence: TGTGCCAGCAGCCTAGACCCCTCGAACACTGAAGCTTTCTTT. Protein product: CASSLDPSNTEAFF.

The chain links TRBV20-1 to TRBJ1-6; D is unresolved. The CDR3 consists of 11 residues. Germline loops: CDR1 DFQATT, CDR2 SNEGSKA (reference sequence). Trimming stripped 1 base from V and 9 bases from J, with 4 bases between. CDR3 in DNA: TGCAGTGCTAGAGCCGGTTCACCCCTCCACTTT. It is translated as CSARAGSPLHF.

The CDR3 protein is CASSLSRTSGSTGELFF. Here the CDR3 DNA reads TGTGCCAGCAGCTTATCGCGGACTAGCGGGAGTACCGGGGAGCTGTTTTTT. The genes are TRBV11-3 and TRBJ2-2; 13 bases are shared with TRBD2. Per the germline V gene, CDR1 is SGHNT and CDR2 is YENEEA. With 2 bases clipped from V and 5 bases from J, the junction kept 5 bases outside the gene matches. This CDR3 region has 17 residues.

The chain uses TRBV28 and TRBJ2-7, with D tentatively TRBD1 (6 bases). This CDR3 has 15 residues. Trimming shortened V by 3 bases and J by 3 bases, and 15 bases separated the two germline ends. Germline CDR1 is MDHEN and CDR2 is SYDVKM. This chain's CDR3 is CASSFPPRDNYEQYF. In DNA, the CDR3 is TGTGCCAGCAGTTTTCCTCCCCGGGACAACTACGAGCAGTACTTC. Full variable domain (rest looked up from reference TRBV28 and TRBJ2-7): DVKVTQSSRYLVKRTGEKVFLECVQDMDHENMFWYRQDPGLGLRLIYFSYDVKMKEKGDIPEGYSVSREKKERFSLILESASTNQTSMYLCASSFPPRDNYEQYFGPGTRLTVT.

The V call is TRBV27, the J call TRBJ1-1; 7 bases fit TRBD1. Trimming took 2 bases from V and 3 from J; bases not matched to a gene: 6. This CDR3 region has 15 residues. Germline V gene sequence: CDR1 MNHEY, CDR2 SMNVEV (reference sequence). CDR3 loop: CASSLAGTVYTEAFF. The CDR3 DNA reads TGTGCCAGCAGTTTAGCCGGGACAGTTTACACTGAAGCTTTCTTT.

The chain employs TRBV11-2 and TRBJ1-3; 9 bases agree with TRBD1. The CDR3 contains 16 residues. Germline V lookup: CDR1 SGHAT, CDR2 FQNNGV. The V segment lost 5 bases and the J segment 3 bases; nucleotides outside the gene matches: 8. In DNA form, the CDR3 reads TGTGCCAGCAGCCTCGAGGGGGACAGGGATGGAAACACCATATATTTT. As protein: CASSLEGDRDGNTIYF.

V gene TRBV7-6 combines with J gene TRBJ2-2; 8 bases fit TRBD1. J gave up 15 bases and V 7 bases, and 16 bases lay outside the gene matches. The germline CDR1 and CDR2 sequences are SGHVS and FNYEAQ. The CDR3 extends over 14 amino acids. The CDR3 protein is CASTSLGTGGWMFF. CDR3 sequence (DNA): TGTGCCAGCACCTCTCTTGGAACAGGGGGTTGGATGTTTTTT.

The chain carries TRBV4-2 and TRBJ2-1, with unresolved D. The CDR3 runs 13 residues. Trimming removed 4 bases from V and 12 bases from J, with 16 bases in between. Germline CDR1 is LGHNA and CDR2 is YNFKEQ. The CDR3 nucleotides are TGTGCCAGCAGCCCGATCGACACCCCCGGGCAGTTCTTC. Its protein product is CASSPIDTPGQFF.

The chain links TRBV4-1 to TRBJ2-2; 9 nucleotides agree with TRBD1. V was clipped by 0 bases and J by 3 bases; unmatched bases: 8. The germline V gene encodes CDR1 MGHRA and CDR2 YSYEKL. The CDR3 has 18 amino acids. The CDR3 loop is CASSQEGSGTGYTGELFF. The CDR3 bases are TGCGCCAGCAGCCAAGAGGGGAGTGGGACAGGGTACACCGGGGAGCTGTTTTTT.

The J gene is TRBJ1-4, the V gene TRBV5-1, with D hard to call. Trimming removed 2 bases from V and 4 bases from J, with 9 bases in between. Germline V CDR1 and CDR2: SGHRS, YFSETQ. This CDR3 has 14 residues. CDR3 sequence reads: CASSLDGDNEKLFF. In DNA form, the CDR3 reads TGCGCCAGCAGCTTAGACGGGGATAATGAAAAACTGTTTTTT.

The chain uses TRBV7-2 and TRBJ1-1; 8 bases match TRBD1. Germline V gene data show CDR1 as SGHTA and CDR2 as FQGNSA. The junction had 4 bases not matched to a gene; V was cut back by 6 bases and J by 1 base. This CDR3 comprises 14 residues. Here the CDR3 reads CASRRDRSNTEAFF. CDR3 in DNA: TGTGCCAGCAGACGGGACAGGTCGAACACTGAAGCTTTCTTT.

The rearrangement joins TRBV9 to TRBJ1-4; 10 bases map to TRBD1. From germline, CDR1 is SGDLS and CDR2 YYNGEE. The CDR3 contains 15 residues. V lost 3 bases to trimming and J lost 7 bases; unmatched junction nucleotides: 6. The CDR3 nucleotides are TGTGCCAGCAGCGCCCGACAGGGGGCGGGTGAAAAACTGTTTTTT. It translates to CASSARQGAGEKLFF.

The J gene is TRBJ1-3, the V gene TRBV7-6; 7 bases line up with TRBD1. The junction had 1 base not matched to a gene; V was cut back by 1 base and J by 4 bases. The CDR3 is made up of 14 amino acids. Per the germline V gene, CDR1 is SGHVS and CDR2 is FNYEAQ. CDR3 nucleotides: TGTGCCAGCAGCTTAGTGGGACAGGGAAACACCATATATTTT. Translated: CASSLVGQGNTIYF.

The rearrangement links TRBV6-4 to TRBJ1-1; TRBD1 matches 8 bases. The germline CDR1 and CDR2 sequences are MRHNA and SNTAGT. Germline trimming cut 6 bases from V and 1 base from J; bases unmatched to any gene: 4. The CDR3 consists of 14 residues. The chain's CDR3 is CASRMTGENTEAFF. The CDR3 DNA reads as TGTGCCAGCAGAATGACAGGGGAGAACACTGAAGCTTTCTTT.

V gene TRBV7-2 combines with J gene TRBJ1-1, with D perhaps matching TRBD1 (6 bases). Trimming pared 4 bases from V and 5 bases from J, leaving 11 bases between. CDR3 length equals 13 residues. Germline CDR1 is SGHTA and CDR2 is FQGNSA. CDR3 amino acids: CASSSIQGTEAFF. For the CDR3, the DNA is TGTGCCAGCAGCTCGATACAGGGAACTGAAGCTTTCTTT.

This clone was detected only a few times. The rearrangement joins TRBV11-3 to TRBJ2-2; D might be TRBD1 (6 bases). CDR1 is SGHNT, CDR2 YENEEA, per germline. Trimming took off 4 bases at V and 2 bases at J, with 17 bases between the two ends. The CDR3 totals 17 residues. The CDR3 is CASSSRGVGTNTGELFF. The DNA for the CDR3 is TGTGCCAGCAGCTCCCGAGGGGTCGGGACAAACACCGGGGAGCTGTTTTTT.

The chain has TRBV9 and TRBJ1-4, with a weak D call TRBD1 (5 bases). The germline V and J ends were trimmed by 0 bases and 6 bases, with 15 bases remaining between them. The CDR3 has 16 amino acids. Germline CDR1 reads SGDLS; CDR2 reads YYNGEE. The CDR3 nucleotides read TGTGCCAGCAGCGTAGGGGCCCGAAGGGGCGATGAAAAACTGTTTTTT. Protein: CASSVGARRGDEKLFF.

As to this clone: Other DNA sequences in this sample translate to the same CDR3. The chain's CDR3 is CASSLDRGPYEQYF. CDR3 bases: TGTGCCAGCAGCTTAGATCGGGGTCCCTACGAGCAGTACTTC. V and J are TRBV7-2 and TRBJ2-7; TRBD2 might be the D (5 bases). The CDR3 covers 14 residues. The germline V gene has CDR1 SGHTA and CDR2 FQGNSA. Trimming pared 1 base from V and 2 bases from J, leaving 9 bases between.

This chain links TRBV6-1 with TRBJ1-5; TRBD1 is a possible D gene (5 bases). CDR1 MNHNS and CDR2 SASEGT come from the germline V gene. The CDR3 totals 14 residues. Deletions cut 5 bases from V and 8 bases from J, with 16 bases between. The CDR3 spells CASSINWGGEPQHF. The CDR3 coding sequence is TGTGCCAGCAGTATAAATTGGGGAGGGGAGCCCCAGCATTTT.

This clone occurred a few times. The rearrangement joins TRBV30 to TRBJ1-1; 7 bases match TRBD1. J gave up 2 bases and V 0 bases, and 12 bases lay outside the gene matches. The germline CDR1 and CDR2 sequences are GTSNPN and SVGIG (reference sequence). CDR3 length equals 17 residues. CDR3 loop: CAWSVPFPGTENTEAFF. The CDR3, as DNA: TGTGCCTGGAGTGTCCCTTTCCCCGGGACAGAAAACACTGAAGCTTTCTTT.

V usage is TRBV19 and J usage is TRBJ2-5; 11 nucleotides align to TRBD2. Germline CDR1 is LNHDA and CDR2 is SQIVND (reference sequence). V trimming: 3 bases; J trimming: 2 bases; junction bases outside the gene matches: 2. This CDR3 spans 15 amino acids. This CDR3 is CASSIWTSGQETQYF. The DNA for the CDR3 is TGTGCCAGTAGTATTTGGACTAGCGGGCAAGAGACCCAGTACTTC.

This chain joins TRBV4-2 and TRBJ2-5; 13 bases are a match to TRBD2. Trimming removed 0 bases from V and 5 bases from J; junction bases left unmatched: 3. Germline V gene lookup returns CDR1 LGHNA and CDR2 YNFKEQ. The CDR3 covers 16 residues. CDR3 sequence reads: CASSQEGTSGAETQYF. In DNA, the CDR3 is TGTGCCAGCAGCCAAGAAGGGACTAGCGGGGCGGAGACCCAGTACTTC.

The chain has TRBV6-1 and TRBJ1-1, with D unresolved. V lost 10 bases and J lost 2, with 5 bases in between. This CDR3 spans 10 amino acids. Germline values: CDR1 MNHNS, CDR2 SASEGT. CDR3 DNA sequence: TGTGCCACTAGAAACACTGAAGCTTTCTTT. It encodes CATRNTEAFF.

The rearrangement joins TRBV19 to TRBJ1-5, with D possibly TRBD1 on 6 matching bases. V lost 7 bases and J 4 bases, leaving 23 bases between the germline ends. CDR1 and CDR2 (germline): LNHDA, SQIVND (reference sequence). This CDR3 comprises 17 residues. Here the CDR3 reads CASTSGWFGGGNQPQHF. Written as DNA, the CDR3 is TGTGCCAGTACCTCGGGGTGGTTTGGGGGCGGTAATCAGCCCCAGCATTTT.

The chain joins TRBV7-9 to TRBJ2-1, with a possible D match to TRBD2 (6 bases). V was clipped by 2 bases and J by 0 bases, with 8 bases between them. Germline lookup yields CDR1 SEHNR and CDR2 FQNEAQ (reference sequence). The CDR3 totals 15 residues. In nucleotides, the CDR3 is TGTGCCAGCAGCTTACGGGGGAGCTCCTACAATGAGCAGTTCTTC. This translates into CASSLRGSSYNEQFF.

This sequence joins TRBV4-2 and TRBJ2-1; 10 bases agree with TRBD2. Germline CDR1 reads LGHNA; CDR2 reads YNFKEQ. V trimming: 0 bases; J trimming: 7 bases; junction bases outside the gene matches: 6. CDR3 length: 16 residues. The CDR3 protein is CASSQDATSGWNEQFF. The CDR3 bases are TGTGCCAGCAGCCAAGATGCGACTAGCGGGTGGAATGAGCAGTTCTTC.

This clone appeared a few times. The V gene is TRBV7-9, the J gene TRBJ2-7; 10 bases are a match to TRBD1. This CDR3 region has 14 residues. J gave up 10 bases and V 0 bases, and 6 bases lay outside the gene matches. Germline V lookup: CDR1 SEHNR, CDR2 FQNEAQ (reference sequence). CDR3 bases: TGTGCCAGCAGCTTAGCGCTTGGGGACAGGGGTCAGTACTTC. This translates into CASSLALGDRGQYF.